This T cell receptor beta chain was captured by sequencing in a study of cytomegalovirus exposure and HLA in healthy donors. Worth noting for this clone: Its antigen is as yet unknown.

Primers included in the PCR were 60 Vbeta and 13 Jbeta primers. Generated by immunoSEQ multiplex PCR, the TCRdb table keeps only in-frame clones and is missing some. The table for this sample gives 150,000 to 200,000 clones. The V gene's germline CDR1 is SGHAT and CDR2 FQNNGV. V shed 2 bases, J shed 1 base, and the junction held 13 bases outside the gene matches. The CDR3 runs 18 residues. Study results and caveats: The investigators catalogued 150 or so TCR beta chains as cytomegalovirus-associated.

The sample comprised PBMCs. The chain carries TRBV11-2 and TRBJ1-1, with 7 bases matching TRBD1. This clonotype was sampled from a woman between 18 and 30 years old in good health and CMV-seropositive. The CDR3 region has the DNA TGTGCCAGCAGCTTATTCCTGTCTCCGGGGACAGCGAACACTGAAGCTTTCTTT. It yields the protein CASSLFLSPGTANTEAFF. The entire variable domain, with the rest obtained from reference TRBV11-2 and TRBJ1-1, is as follows: EAGVAQSPRYKIIEKRQSVAFWCNPISGHATLYWYQQILGQGPKLLIQFQNNGVVDDSQLPKDRFSAERLKGVDSTLKIQPAKLEDSAVYLCASSLFLSPGTANTEAFFGQGTRLTVV.